The next 2 T cell receptor beta chains were all read from a single sample in a study of T cells in localized non-small cell lung cancer (TCRdb year 2020). Preparation of the library involved the immunoSEQ multiplex PCR assay. TCRdb took over this immuneACCESS table, retaining in-frame rearrangements with V and J assigned. Such tables are incomplete; in checked studies, under half of the missing clones stem from an unresolved V gene, and the remainder is unexplained. This sample comprises roughly 50,000 clones, about 83% of them detected only once. The ten top clones hold 20% of the sample. This specimen consisted of peripheral blood, obtained before any cancer treatment. All receptors derive from a female donor older than 55 with stage II squamous cell lung carcinoma.

The chain joins TRBV6-6 to TRBJ2-5, with D tentatively TRBD2 (7 bases). The CDR3 sequence is 15 residues long. Germline loops: CDR1 MNHNY, CDR2 SVGAGI (reference sequence). V gave up 7 bases and J gave up 5 bases, with 20 bases separating them. CDR3 sequence (DNA): TGTGCCAGCACAATCACCCGGGGGGCCGGGGAGACCCAGTACTTC. This sequence encodes CASTITRGAGETQYF.

The V and J genes are TRBV7-2 and TRBJ1-3, with D possibly matching TRBD1 (6 bases). CDR1 and CDR2 from the germline V gene are SGHTA and FQGNSA. V lost 3 bases to trimming and J lost 0 bases, with 9 bases between them. The CDR3 extends over 15 amino acids. CDR3 sequence: CASSFQGTSGNTIYF. The CDR3 nucleotides read TGTGCCAGCAGCTTCCAGGGGACCTCTGGAAACACCATATATTTT.